The 21 T cell receptor beta chains below all came from one sample that was sequenced in a study of blood T cell repertoires in COVID-19. Only in-frame clones appear in the TCRdb table, and some are missing; sequencing was by immunoSEQ multiplex PCR. The sample holds about 240,000 clones, about nine tenths seen once. Input material: peripheral blood. All receptors come from a man between 60 and 75 years old who had recovered from COVID-19.

The rearrangement links TRBV24-1 to TRBJ1-2; no definite D call. Trimming took off 2 bases at V and 0 bases at J, with 18 bases between the two ends. The length of the CDR3 is 18 residues. Germline lookup yields CDR1 KGHDR and CDR2 SFDVKD. CDR3 sequence: CATSDSRERGIPNYGYTF. CDR3 nucleotides: TGTGCCACCAGTGATTCGCGGGAGAGAGGGATTCCTAACTATGGCTACACCTTC.

The chain recombines TRBV12-5 with TRBJ1-1; TRBD1 agrees at 8 bases. After removal of 2 bases from V and 4 bases from J, the junction contained 9 bases not matched to a gene. Germline V gives CDR1 LGHNT, CDR2 FRNRAP. CDR3 length: 16 residues. The CDR3 DNA reads TGTGCTAGTGGTTTGACAGGGGGACTGACGGGCACTGAAGCTTTCTTT. Its protein product is CASGLTGGLTGTEAFF.

The chain uses TRBV5-6 and TRBJ1-1; TRBD1 matches at 8 bases. The germline CDR1 and CDR2 sequences are SGHDT and YYEEEE. CDR3 size: 13 residues. The V gene end was trimmed by 4 bases and the J gene end by 4 bases; junction bases not matched to a gene: 3. The CDR3 loop is CASSRTGGTEAFF. The CDR3, as DNA: TGTGCCAGCAGCAGAACAGGGGGCACTGAAGCTTTCTTT.

V gene TRBV7-9 combines with J gene TRBJ1-1; no definite D call. CDR1 is SEHNR and CDR2 is FQNEAQ in the germline V gene (reference sequence). V gave up 1 base and J gave up 4 bases, with 13 bases separating them. The length of the CDR3 is 15 residues. The CDR3 coding sequence is TGTGCCAGCAGCTTAGGTTCTCCCCGGGTCACTGAAGCTTTCTTT. It translates to CASSLGSPRVTEAFF. The full variable domain, with the rest looked up from reference TRBV7-9 and TRBJ1-1, is DTGVSQNPRHKITKRGQNVTFRCDPISEHNRLYWYRQTLGQGPEFLTYFQNEAQLEKSRLLSDRFSAERPKGSFSTLEIQRTEQGDSAMYLCASSLGSPRVTEAFFGQGTRLTVV.

V is TRBV19 and J is TRBJ1-6; perhaps TRBD1 as D (5 bases). V was pared by 8 bases and J by 3 bases, with 8 bases between. CDR3 length equals 13 residues. The V gene's germline CDR1 is LNHDA and CDR2 SQIVND (reference sequence). CDR3 DNA: TGTGCCAGTGACACAGGCTATAATTCACCCCTCCACTTT. This gives the protein CASDTGYNSPLHF.

This clone turned up a few times. The chain carries TRBV27 and TRBJ1-2; no definite D call. The V and J ends lost 5 bases and 1 base respectively, with 14 bases between them. From germline, CDR1 is MNHEY and CDR2 SMNVEV (reference sequence). The length of the CDR3 is 15 residues. CDR3 sequence (DNA): TGTGCCAGCAGTCCCGGGGAGAGAGTTAACTATGGCTACACCTTC. It specifies CASSPGERVNYGYTF.

The chain is built from TRBV18 and TRBJ2-3, with 11 bases that match TRBD2. Germline lookup yields CDR1 KGHSH and CDR2 LQKENI. J was trimmed by 1 base and V by 6 bases; bases with no gene match: 12. The CDR3 is 18 amino acids. The CDR3 is CASSPGGQLAGGTDTQYF. DNA for the CDR3: TGTGCCAGCTCCCCAGGAGGCCAACTAGCGGGGGGCACAGATACGCAGTATTTT.

This rearrangement joins TRBV19 to TRBJ1-2; 10 positions match TRBD1. Germline lookup yields CDR1 LNHDA and CDR2 SQIVND (reference sequence). V was pared by 4 bases and J by 1 base, with 6 bases of the junction left unmatched. This CDR3 comprises 16 residues. CDR3: CASSKGQGMGNYGYTF. The CDR3 bases are TGTGCCAGTAGTAAGGGACAGGGGATGGGTAACTATGGCTACACCTTC.

The chain is built from TRBV12-2 and TRBJ1-2; the DNA was not compared with TRBD1, the D call given in the table. TRBV12-2 is a documented pseudogene. The CDR3 extends over 17 amino acids. DNA of the CDR3: TGTGCAAGTCGCTCACACCGGGACAGGGGACGTAGTAGTGGCTACACCTTC. Encoded protein: CASRSHRDRGRSSGYTF.

The CDR3 sequence: CASRWDGTSGNTIYF. The CDR3 coding sequence is TGCGCCAGCAGATGGGACGGGACAAGTGGAAACACCATATATTTT. This chain links TRBV5-1 with TRBJ1-3, with TRBD1 as a possible D gene (6 bases). Looked up from germline, CDR1 is SGHRS and CDR2 is YFSETQ. V lost 5 bases and J lost 3, with 15 bases in between. The CDR3 is made up of 15 amino acids.

A note on this clone: At one end the junction does not follow the germline gene, possibly because of a read error. The V and J genes are TRBV18 and TRBJ2-3, with D maybe TRBD1 (6 bases). The CDR3 is made up of 15 amino acids. From germline, CDR1 is KGHSH and CDR2 LQKENI. CDR3 sequence: CASSTGWGDTDTQYF. The DNA for the CDR3 is TGTGCCAGCTCAACAGGGTGGGGAGACACAGATACGCAATATTTT.

The chain has TRBV7-9 and TRBJ2-1, with D unclear. The germline gives CDR1 SEHNR, CDR2 FQNEAQ (reference sequence). This CDR3 has 12 amino acids. Trimming removed 1 base at V and 7 bases at J, with 5 bases between. CDR3 in DNA: TGTGCCAGCAGCTTAGGGGCAAATGAGCAGTTCTTC. Its protein product is CASSLGANEQFF.

The chain couples TRBV23-1 to TRBJ2-5; unclear D gene. TRBV23-1 falls under the ORF class, with uncertain function. V lost 11 bases, J lost 7 bases, and 11 bases lay in between. This CDR3 spans 10 amino acids. The CDR3 DNA reads TGCGCCCCCCGGGTGGGGACCCAGTACTTC. Protein product: CAPRVGTQYF.

This chain links TRBV6-5 with TRBJ2-1; D might be TRBD1 (6 bases). Trimming shortened V by 6 bases and J by 3 bases, and 9 bases separated the two germline ends. The CDR3 is made up of 13 amino acids. Germline CDR1 MNHEY, CDR2 SVGAGI. CDR3 protein: CASRRTDYNEQFF. The CDR3 DNA sequence: TGTGCCAGCAGACGGACAGACTACAATGAGCAGTTCTTC.

The chain has TRBV5-1 and TRBJ2-2; D remains unclear. CDR3 length: 11 residues. Germline V lookup: CDR1 SGHRS, CDR2 YFSETQ. The V gene lost 5 bases and the J gene lost 6 bases, with 5 bases spanning the gap. In DNA form, the CDR3 reads TGCGCCAGCAGTCAGTCCGGGGAGCTGTTTTTT. Protein product: CASSQSGELFF.

This rearrangement joins TRBV18 to TRBJ2-7, with TRBD1 as a possible D gene (6 bases). V lost 8 bases and J lost 5, with 28 bases in between. The CDR3 has 17 residues. Germline V gives CDR1 KGHSH, CDR2 LQKENI. The CDR3 sequence is CASQTTSQVRDTDEQYF. Here the CDR3 DNA reads TGTGCCAGCCAGACAACATCACAGGTCCGGGACACCGACGAGCAGTACTTC.

This chain connects TRBV5-1 to TRBJ1-2; TRBD1 agrees at 9 bases. This CDR3 is 18 amino acids long. CDR1 is SGHRS and CDR2 is YFSETQ in the germline V gene. V dropped 4 bases and J dropped 0; count of bases not matched to a gene: 13. CDR3 coding DNA: TGCGCCAGCAGCCAAAAGGACAGGGGCACTCAAGCTAACTATGGCTACACCTTC. It encodes CASSQKDRGTQANYGYTF.

The rearrangement uses TRBV7-9 and TRBJ2-2, with a tentative D call TRBD1 (8 bases). V gave up 5 bases and J gave up 2 bases, with 21 bases separating them. The length of the CDR3 is 18 residues. The germline V gene has CDR1 SEHNR and CDR2 FQNEAQ (reference sequence). The CDR3 nucleotides are TGTGCCAGCAGCGGAGCCGGGACAGGACTAGTCAACACCGGGGAGCTGTTTTTT. It specifies CASSGAGTGLVNTGELFF.

The genes are TRBV6-1 and TRBJ2-1, with TRBD2 identical over 8 bases. Germline CDR1 is MNHNS and CDR2 is SASEGT. The CDR3 has 15 amino acids. V shed 1 base and J 3 bases; nucleotides not matched to a gene: 2. In DNA, the CDR3 is TGTGCCAGCAGTGAAGTCGGGGGGGGCTACAATGAGCAGTTCTTC. Translating it yields CASSEVGGGYNEQFF.

The gene calls are TRBV5-5 and TRBJ2-5; tentative D call: TRBD2 (5 bases). The CDR3 runs to 17 residues. Trimming removed 0 bases from V and 1 base from J, with 16 bases in between. Germline V lookup: CDR1 SGHKS, CDR2 YYEKEE (reference sequence). CDR3 loop: CASSLVRRLYLQETQYF. The CDR3 DNA sequence: TGTGCCAGCAGCTTGGTAAGGCGACTATACCTCCAAGAGACCCAGTACTTC.

The rearrangement uses TRBV18 and TRBJ2-7; TRBD2 is a possible D gene (6 bases). CDR3 length: 14 amino acids. Germline assignment: CDR1 KGHSH and CDR2 LQKENI. V lost 3 bases, J lost 6 bases, and 15 bases lay in between. CDR3 sequence reads: CASSPGWGDVEQYF. In DNA form, the CDR3 reads TGTGCCAGCTCACCCGGGTGGGGGGACGTCGAGCAGTACTTC. Variable domain in full (rest from reference TRBV18 and TRBJ2-7): NAGVMQNPRHLVRRRGQEARLRCSPMKGHSHVYWYRQLPEEGLKFMVYLQKENIIDESGMPKERFSAEFPKEGPSILRIQQVVRGDSAAYFCASSPGWGDVEQYFGPGTRLTVT.